This T cell receptor (beta chain) was found in a study of blood T cell repertoires in COVID-19. Study-level information: The analysed material was cDNA or gDNA that came from T cells, B-cell-depleted T cells, or PBMCs.

Germline values: CDR1 SGHRS, CDR2 YFSETQ. V shed 3 bases, J shed 2 bases, and the junction held 11 bases outside the gene matches. This CDR3 has 19 amino acids. Participants were aged about 18 to 100 years from about two dozen US areas. Two consecutive negative NP/OP PCR tests, clearance, or resolved symptoms defined Cohort 3 recovery. The data were produced by immunoSEQ multiplex PCR, yet TCRdb's version contains in-frame clones alone and is incomplete. The table has fewer than 400,000 clones, 65% to 90% seen once. The rearrangement links TRBV5-1 to TRBJ1-4, with TRBD1 matching over 12 bases. The sample consisted of PBMCs or T cells enriched from blood (not recorded which). This clonotype originated in a man aged 25-40 years who had recovered from COVID-19. This CDR3 reads CASSSSKGQGAQTNEKLFF. The CDR3 coding sequence is TGCGCCAGCAGCTCGAGTAAGGGACAGGGGGCGCAGACTAATGAAAAACTGTTTTTT.